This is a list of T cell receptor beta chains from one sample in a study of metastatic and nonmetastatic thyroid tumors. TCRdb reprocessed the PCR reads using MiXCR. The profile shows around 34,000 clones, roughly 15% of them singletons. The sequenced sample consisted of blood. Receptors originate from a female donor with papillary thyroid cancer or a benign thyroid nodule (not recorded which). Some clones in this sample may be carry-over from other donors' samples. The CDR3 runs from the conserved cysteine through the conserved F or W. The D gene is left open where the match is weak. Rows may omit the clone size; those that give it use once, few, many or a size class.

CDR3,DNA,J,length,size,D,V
CSARVAGLDTQYF,TGCAGTGCTAGAGTAGCGGGGTTGGATACGCAGTATTTT,TRBJ2-3,13,.,TRBD2,TRBV20-1
CASSPPGGGAHEQYF,TGTGCCAGCAGCCCTCCGGGGGGAGGAGCGCACGAGCAGTACTTC,TRBJ2-7,15,many,TRBD2,TRBV6-1
CAIRLTGGTEAFF,TGTGCCATCAGGTTGACAGGGGGTACTGAAGCTTTCTTT,TRBJ1-1,13,many,TRBD1,TRBV10-3
CASSTRTDTTEAFF,TGTGCCAGCTCGACTAGGACCGACACCACTGAAGCTTTCTTT,TRBJ1-1,14,.,.,TRBV18
CASSRQWKLDRGYGYTF,TGTGCCAGTAGCCGCCAGTGGAAATTGGACAGGGGCTATGGCTACACCTTC,TRBJ1-2,17,.,TRBD1,TRBV6-1
CASSSGGHRYTDTQYF,TGTGCCAGCAGTAGTGGAGGACACCGATACACAGATACGCAGTATTTT,TRBJ2-3,16,.,.,TRBV27
CASSHLGVAYCYTF,TGTGCCAGCAGCCATTTGGGGGTGGCGTATTGCTACACCTTC,TRBJ1-2,14,.,.,TRBV7-2
CSASLTGGRAYNEQFF,TGCAGTGCTAGCCTTACGGGGGGGAGAGCTTACAATGAGCAGTTCTTC,TRBJ2-1,16,many,TRBD2,TRBV20-1
CASTRTGGEKLFF,TGTGCCTCCACCCGGACAGGGGGTGAAAAACTGTTTTTT,TRBJ1-4,13,many,TRBD1,TRBV30
CASSVLAGSDTQYF,TGTGCCAGCAGTGTGTTAGCGGGATCAGATACGCAGTATTTT,TRBJ2-3,14,.,TRBD2,TRBV6-4
CASSLAGGPGTGELFF,TGTGCCAGCAGTCTAGCGGGAGGGCCGGGAACCGGGGAGCTGTTTTTT,TRBJ2-2,16,many,TRBD2,TRBV7-3
CASSATGANTGELFF,TGTGCCAGCAGCGCAACAGGGGCTAACACCGGGGAGCTGTTTTTT,TRBJ2-2,15,few,TRBD1,TRBV6-4
CASSLIAGDSYNEQFF,TGTGCCAGCAGCCTTATAGCGGGGGATTCCTACAATGAGCAGTTCTTC,TRBJ2-1,16,many,TRBD2,TRBV4-2
CASSQEGQGARDGYTF,TGTGCCAGCAGCCAAGAGGGACAGGGGGCAAGGGATGGCTACACCTTC,TRBJ1-2,16,many,TRBD1,TRBV3-1
CASSRETSGRPYEQYF,TGTGCCAGCAGCAGGGAAACTAGCGGGAGGCCCTACGAGCAGTACTTC,TRBJ2-7,16,many,TRBD2,TRBV11-1
CASSPDNYEQYF,TGCGCCAGCAGCCCAGACAACTACGAGCAGTACTTC,TRBJ2-7,12,.,.,TRBV5-1
CSARDGSQLETQYF,TGCAGTGCTAGAGATGGGAGCCAGTTAGAGACCCAGTACTTC,TRBJ2-5,14,many,.,TRBV20-1
CATSLSGYVPEAFF,TGTGCCACCAGCTTATCAGGGTACGTTCCTGAAGCTTTCTTT,TRBJ1-1,14,.,.,TRBV7-2
CASSPGGLSGYTF,TGTGCCAGCAGTCCCGGGGGTTTAAGTGGCTACACCTTC,TRBJ1-2,13,many,.,TRBV12-3/TRBV12-4
CASSLGRLAGDNEQFF,TGTGCCAGCAGCTTAGGTAGGCTAGCGGGAGACAATGAGCAGTTCTTC,TRBJ2-1,16,many,TRBD2,TRBV7-8
CSSSIPGFGEQYF,TGTTCCAGTAGTATACCAGGGTTTGGCGAGCAGTACTTC,TRBJ2-7,13,.,.,TRBV19
CASSLALVGADSTDTQYF,TGTGCCAGCAGTTTAGCGCTTGTTGGAGCGGATAGCACAGATACGCAGTATTTT,TRBJ2-3,18,many,.,TRBV12-3/TRBV12-4
CASSPPLLSVRSYSEQFF,TGTGCCAGCAGTCCGCCCCTCCTTAGCGTAAGATCCTACAGTGAGCAGTTCTTC,TRBJ2-1,18,few,.,TRBV28
CASSQQGAGELFF,TGTGCCAGCAGCCAGCAGGGGGCCGGGGAGCTGTTTTTT,TRBJ2-2,13,few,TRBD1,TRBV3-1
CASRFGVGYQETQYF,TGTGCCAGCAGGTTCGGAGTGGGGTACCAAGAGACCCAGTACTTC,TRBJ2-5,15,.,.,TRBV7-3
CASSLFLDRAVELFF,TGTGCCAGCAGTTTATTCCTTGACAGGGCCGTGGAGCTGTTTTTT,TRBJ2-2,15,many,TRBD1,TRBV27
CASREGQGNQPQHF,TGTGCCAGCAGGGAGGGACAGGGCAATCAGCCCCAGCATTTT,TRBJ1-5,14,many,TRBD1,TRBV12-3/TRBV12-4
CASSKVGTFSYEQYF,TGTGCCAGTAGCAAGGTCGGGACTTTCTCCTACGAGCAGTACTTC,TRBJ2-7,15,many,.,TRBV19
CASSPSGADPSGFNFDEQFF,TGTGCCAGCTCACCTTCCGGAGCAGACCCTAGCGGTTTCAATTTCGATGAGCAGTTCTTC,TRBJ2-1,20,many,TRBD2,TRBV18
CASSHRIDRAYSNQPQHF,TGTGCTAGCAGCCACCGTATTGACAGAGCGTATAGCAATCAGCCCCAGCATTTT,TRBJ1-5,18,many,.,TRBV7-7
CASSQAGDTYGYTF,TGTGCCAGCAGTCAGGCGGGGGACACCTATGGCTACACCTTC,TRBJ1-2,14,.,.,TRBV11-2
CASRWVSVTGELFF,TGTGCCAGCAGATGGGTCAGTGTGACCGGGGAGCTGTTTTTT,TRBJ2-2,14,many,.,TRBV28
CSADPIVSYNEQFF,TGCAGTGCTGACCCTATCGTATCCTACAATGAGCAGTTCTTC,TRBJ2-1,14,once,.,TRBV20-1
CSAILQGVREAFF,TGCAGTGCTATCCTCCAGGGAGTTCGGGAAGCTTTCTTT,TRBJ1-1,13,medium-sized,.,TRBV20-1
CASTDEMNQPQHF,TGTGCCAGCACGGACGAGATGAATCAGCCCCAGCATTTT,TRBJ1-5,13,many,.,TRBV2
CSATPGGRVGQPQHF,TGCAGTGCTACACCAGGTGGAAGGGTCGGTCAGCCCCAGCATTTT,TRBJ1-5,15,many,.,TRBV20-1
CSARPQAGQQYF,TGCAGTGCTAGACCGCAAGCCGGACAGCAGTACTTC,TRBJ2-7,12,.,.,TRBV20-1
CSARVAGGPRYEQFF,TGCAGTGCTAGGGTAGCGGGAGGGCCGAGATATGAGCAGTTCTTC,TRBJ2-1,15,.,TRBD2,TRBV20-1
CASSYTGGVGELFF,TGTGCCAGCAGTTACACAGGGGGCGTCGGGGAGCTGTTTTTT,TRBJ2-2,14,many,TRBD1,TRBV6-5
CASSLAAGYGYTF,TGTGCCAGCAGCTTAGCGGCAGGGTATGGCTACACCTTC,TRBJ1-2,13,many,.,TRBV11-2
CASSVCTAERLAGRTKGEQYF,TGCGCCAGCAGTGTCTGTACTGCGGAACGCCTAGCGGGTCGAACTAAGGGCGAGCAGTACTTC,TRBJ2-7,21,.,TRBD2,TRBV10-1
CSAALTSAGYEQYF,TGCAGTGCTGCCCTTACTAGCGCCGGCTACGAGCAGTACTTC,TRBJ2-7,14,.,TRBD2,TRBV20-1
CASSERGAEADTQYF,TGTGCCAGCAGTGAACGAGGAGCAGAGGCAGATACGCAGTATTTT,TRBJ2-3,15,many,.,TRBV25-1
CASSTDRGPYEQYF,TGTGCCAGCAGTACGGACAGGGGACCCTACGAGCAGTACTTC,TRBJ2-7,14,medium-sized,TRBD1,TRBV12-3/TRBV12-4
CASSPGTGDTGELFF,TGTGCCAGCAGTCCCGGGACAGGGGACACCGGGGAGCTGTTTTTT,TRBJ2-2,15,medium-sized,TRBD1,TRBV6-1
CASSVGSSTDTQYF,TGTGCCAGCAGTGTAGGGAGTTCGACAGATACGCAGTATTTT,TRBJ2-3,14,many,.,TRBV2